Presented here are 30 T cell receptor beta chains from one specimen sequenced in a study of T cells in Graves' hyperthyroidism and ophthalmopathy. RNA transcripts gave rise to amplified TCR beta CDR3 regions. RT-PCR in the first round (using the HTBI primer set) targeted the TCR CDR3. TCRdb reanalysed the multiplex PCR reads using MiXCR and keeps one entry per CDR3 protein. Here the sample spans about 560,000 distinct CDR3 sequences, around 17% being singletons. Sequencing was carried out using blood. These receptors came from a woman in her late teens or twenties with Graves' hyperthyroidism.

This clonotype was counted between two and nine times. The chain employs TRBV10-1 and TRBJ2-1; TRBD2 might be the D (6 bases). Deletions cut 4 bases from V and 1 base from J, with 17 bases between. The CDR3 consists of 17 residues. The germline V gene has CDR1 WNHNN and CDR2 SYGVQD (reference sequence). CDR3 protein: CASSGDRGLWSYNEQFF. The DNA of the CDR3 is TGCGCCAGCAGTGGGGATCGGGGGTTGTGGTCCTACAATGAGCAGTTCTTC.

The chain uses TRBV7-3 and TRBJ1-1, with TRBD1 matching 9 bases. Germline trimming cut 7 bases from V and 5 bases from J; bases unmatched to any gene: 14. The CDR3 sequence is 16 residues long. Germline assignment: CDR1 SGHTA and CDR2 FQGTGA. The CDR3 is CASTHSRDRVGTEAFF. CDR3 nucleotide sequence: TGTGCCAGCACCCATTCCCGGGACAGGGTCGGGACTGAAGCTTTCTTT.

This clonotype was seen only a few times. This chain connects TRBV9 to TRBJ1-3; D is possibly TRBD1 (5 bases). CDR3 length equals 15 residues. V dropped 5 bases and J dropped 0 bases, with 12 bases sitting between them. The V gene's germline CDR1 is SGDLS and CDR2 YYNGEE. In DNA, the CDR3 is TGTGCCAGCAGTGAAGGAGGGGTCTCTGGAAACACCATATATTTT. Protein: CASSEGGVSGNTIYF.

This clonotype has at least ten counts. The chain is built from TRBV20-1 and TRBJ2-1; TRBD2 aligns across 7 bases. The length of the CDR3 is 14 residues. Trimming took 1 base from V and 8 from J; bases not matched to a gene: 8. Germline V gene lookup returns CDR1 DFQATT and CDR2 SNEGSKA (reference sequence). This chain's CDR3 is CSARAPRREHEQFF. As DNA, the CDR3 is TGCAGTGCTAGAGCTCCTCGGCGGGAGCATGAGCAGTTCTTC.

This clonotype was picked up many times. This chain connects TRBV5-1 to TRBJ2-1, with TRBD2 identical over 8 bases. V shed 1 base, J shed 0 bases, and the junction held 6 bases outside the gene matches. Germline assignment: CDR1 SGHRS and CDR2 YFSETQ. The CDR3 sequence is 17 residues long. CDR3: CASSLNGRVSSYNEQFF. CDR3 nucleotide sequence: TGCGCCAGCAGCTTGAACGGGAGGGTTAGCTCCTACAATGAGCAGTTCTTC. Together with reference TRBV5-1 and TRBJ2-1, the CDR3 gives the full variable domain: KAGVTQTPRYLIKTRGQQVTLSCSPISGHRSVSWYQQTPGQGLQFLFEYFSETQRNKGNFPGRFSGRQFSNSRSEMNVSTLELGDSALYLCASSLNGRVSSYNEQFFGPGTRLTVL.

This clonotype appeared a few times. The gene calls are TRBV20-1 and TRBJ1-6; D is perhaps TRBD1 (5 bases). Looked up from germline, CDR1 is DFQATT and CDR2 is SNEGSKA (reference sequence). The V and J ends lost 6 bases and 15 bases respectively, with 15 bases between them. CDR3 length: 11 amino acids. The CDR3 loop reads CSAQGLTDLHF. The CDR3 DNA is TGCAGTGCGCAGGGATTAACCGACCTCCACTTT.

The genes are TRBV20-1 and TRBJ2-1; D may be TRBD2 (6 bases). The germline V gene has CDR1 DFQATT and CDR2 SNEGSKA (reference sequence). V was clipped by 3 bases and J by 6 bases, with 24 bases between them. There are 17 residues in the CDR3. The CDR3 reads CSASTGMSGPNSNEQFF. For the CDR3, the DNA is TGCAGTGCTAGTACAGGAATGAGCGGGCCGAACTCCAATGAGCAGTTCTTC.

V and J are TRBV5-5 and TRBJ1-6; 8 bases align to TRBD1. The CDR3 totals 16 residues. J lost 1 base, V lost 2 bases, and 2 bases had no gene match. Germline V gives CDR1 SGHKS, CDR2 YYEKEE (reference sequence). The CDR3 loop reads CASSLYRGSYNSPLHF. Here the CDR3 DNA reads TGTGCCAGCAGCTTATACAGGGGGTCCTATAATTCACCCCTCCACTTT.

This clonotype was detected a few times. CDR3 nucleotides: TGCAGTGCTTCATGGACAGGGGGCCACGAGCAGTACTTC. It encodes CSASWTGGHEQYF. The chain combines TRBV20-1 with TRBJ2-7; 11 bases agree with TRBD1. The ends lost 5 bases at V and 5 bases at J; junction bases unmatched: 5. The CDR3 is 13 residues long. The V gene's germline CDR1 is DFQATT and CDR2 SNEGSKA (reference sequence).

This clonotype was seen a handful of times. The chain is built from TRBV20-1 and TRBJ2-2; D might be TRBD1 (5 bases). V lost 0 bases and J lost 0, with 11 bases in between. The CDR3 covers 16 residues. Germline-derived CDR1 and CDR2 are DFQATT and SNEGSKA (reference sequence). The chain's CDR3 is CSARDRDRPNTGELFF. The CDR3, as DNA: TGCAGTGCTAGAGATAGAGACAGACCGAACACCGGGGAGCTGTTTTTT.

Ten or more counts support this clonotype. The CDR3 DNA sequence: TGTGCCAGCAGCCACCGGGATCGCACAGATACGCAGTATTTT. Translating it yields CASSHRDRTDTQYF. The chain employs TRBV11-1 and TRBJ2-3; a weak D match, TRBD2 (5 bases). Trimming took off 5 bases at V and 1 base at J, with 10 bases between the two ends. Germline V gives CDR1 SGHAT, CDR2 FQDESV (reference sequence). The CDR3 has 14 residues.

The V and J genes are TRBV27 and TRBJ2-1; 7 bases are a match to TRBD2. In germline, CDR1 is MNHEY, CDR2 SMNVEV (reference sequence). V was clipped by 4 bases and J by 5 bases; unmatched bases: 5. The CDR3 has 14 amino acids. The CDR3 DNA sequence: TGTGCCAGCAGTTCCCCCAGCGGGGACAATGAGCAGTTCTTC. It codes for CASSSPSGDNEQFF.

The rearrangement joins TRBV19 to TRBJ1-5, with D maybe TRBD1 (6 bases). Per germline, CDR1 LNHDA and CDR2 SQIVND (reference sequence). CDR3 length: 15 residues. The V end was cut by 4 bases, the J end by 7 bases, with 17 bases between. CDR3 coding DNA: TGTGCCAGTAGTACCGGCGGTCCCGGGGGCCAGCCCCAGCATTTT. It translates to CASSTGGPGGQPQHF.

The V call is TRBV12-3 or TRBV12-4, the J call TRBJ2-2; the match to TRBD2 covers 13 bases. The CDR3 contains 15 residues. J lost 8 bases, V lost 4 bases, and 4 bases had no gene match. The CDR3 region is CASSSPGLAGGELFF. In DNA, the CDR3 is TGTGCCAGCAGTTCCCCGGGACTAGCGGGAGGGGAGCTGTTTTTT.

The chain links TRBV20-1 to TRBJ2-7; 7 bases are shared with TRBD1. The V gene's germline CDR1 is DFQATT and CDR2 SNEGSKA (reference sequence). The CDR3 contains 13 residues. The V segment lost 6 bases and the J segment 6 bases; nucleotides outside the gene matches: 11. CDR3 nucleotide sequence: TGCAGTGCCAAAAAGACAGGGTTGGGCGAGCAGTACTTC. This translates into CSAKKTGLGEQYF.

This clonotype was counted between two and nine times. The genes are TRBV6-1 and TRBJ2-1, with D possibly TRBD2 on 5 matching bases. Germline CDR1 MNHNS, CDR2 SASEGT. This CDR3 contains 16 residues. V shed 5 bases and J shed 9 bases, with 23 bases lying between them. This CDR3 is CASSKQPLILASEQFF. In DNA, the CDR3 is TGTGCCAGCAGTAAACAACCCTTAATATTAGCGTCTGAGCAGTTCTTC.

Of note for this clonotype: Just one base apart from a much larger clone, this may be a read error. The chain joins TRBV28 to TRBJ2-3; no definite D call. The CDR3 loop spans 16 amino acids. The V end lost 2 bases, the J end lost 6 bases, and 18 bases lay between the germline ends. Germline assignment: CDR1 MDHEN and CDR2 SYDVKM. The CDR3 sequence: CASSLNSESSVDTQYF. CDR3 DNA sequence: TGTGCCAGCAGTTTAAACAGCGAGAGCTCTGTGGATACGCAGTATTTT.

This clonotype was seen a few times. J is TRBJ2-7 and V is TRBV20-1, with 10 bases that match TRBD1. This CDR3 region has 14 residues. Germline CDR1 and CDR2: DFQATT and SNEGSKA (reference sequence). J was trimmed by 4 bases and V by 6 bases; bases with no gene match: 9. The CDR3 protein is CSAHGTGDQYEQYF. The CDR3 DNA is TGCAGTGCGCACGGGACAGGGGATCAGTACGAGCAGTACTTC.

This clonotype occurred a few times. At one end, the junction sequence differs from germline, possibly due to a read error. J is TRBJ2-1 and V is TRBV25-1, with unresolved D. The length of the CDR3 is 11 residues. Per germline, CDR1 MGHDK and CDR2 SYGVNS. In nucleotides, the CDR3 is TGTGCCGGCAGTGAAGAACGTGAGCAGTTCTTC. Protein: CAGSEEREQFF. The variable domain in full, with the rest retrieved from reference TRBV25-1 and TRBJ2-1, is EADIYQTPRYLVIGTGKKITLECSQTMGHDKMYWYQQDPGMELHLIHYSYGVNSTEKGDLSSESTVSRIRTEHFPLTLESARPSHTSQYLCAGSEEREQFFGPGTRLTVL.

This clonotype has ten or more counts. V usage is TRBV3-1 and J usage is TRBJ1-4; no firm D call. The CDR3 has 16 residues. Trimming removed 3 bases from V and 12 bases from J, with 23 bases in between. From germline, CDR1 is LGHDT and CDR2 YNNKEL (reference sequence). CDR3 sequence reads: CASSHFPGQRGSELFF. CDR3 nucleotide sequence: TGTGCCAGCAGCCATTTTCCCGGGCAGCGGGGATCCGAACTGTTTTTT.

This clonotype was counted at least ten times. V is TRBV5-1 and J is TRBJ1-1; 8 bases line up with TRBD1. This CDR3 has 14 amino acids. With 4 bases clipped from V and 3 bases from J, the junction kept 5 bases outside the gene matches. CDR1 is SGHRS and CDR2 is YFSETQ in the germline V gene. The CDR3 spells CASSRTGWDTEAFF. In DNA, the CDR3 is TGCGCCAGCAGCAGGACAGGGTGGGACACTGAAGCTTTCTTT.

J is TRBJ1-4 and V is TRBV18; the D is unclear. Trimming cost V 3 bases and J 7 bases, with 9 bases left between them. Germline V gene data show CDR1 as KGHSH and CDR2 as LQKENI. This CDR3 has 13 residues. The CDR3 sequence is CASSPGAIEKLFF. CDR3 sequence (DNA): TGTGCCAGCTCACCGGGCGCAATTGAAAAACTGTTTTTT.

This clonotype was observed a few times. V gene TRBV20-1 combines with J gene TRBJ2-5; 14 bases align to TRBD2. This CDR3 contains 17 residues. Unmatched junction bases numbered 8, after V lost 0 bases and J lost 5 bases. CDR1 is DFQATT and CDR2 is SNEGSKA in the germline V gene (reference sequence). For the CDR3, the DNA is TGCAGTGCTAGAGATGCGACTAGCGGGGGGGCCGGTGAGACCCAGTACTTC. Its translation is CSARDATSGGAGETQYF.

V is TRBV20-1 and J is TRBJ1-4; D unresolved. In germline, CDR1 is DFQATT, CDR2 SNEGSKA (reference sequence). The CDR3 has 12 amino acids. Here the CDR3 reads CGVVGQSEKLFF. CDR3 nucleotide sequence: TGCGGAGTGGTTGGGCAATCCGAAAAACTGTTTTTT.

This clonotype was observed at least ten times. The J gene is TRBJ2-7, the V gene TRBV3-1, with unresolved D. The length of the CDR3 is 15 residues. Per the germline V gene, CDR1 is LGHDT and CDR2 is YNNKEL (reference sequence). Trimming took 2 bases from V and 3 from J, leaving 14 bases between them. The CDR3 reads CASSQRHDPGYEQYF. The CDR3 bases are TGTGCCAGCAGCCAAAGACACGATCCGGGCTACGAGCAGTACTTC.

This clonotype was seen ten or more times. The chain couples TRBV30 to TRBJ2-5; D gene unclear. Trimming cost V 0 bases and J 5 bases, with 13 bases left between them. The germline V gene has CDR1 GTSNPN and CDR2 SVGIG (reference sequence). The CDR3 is 14 amino acids. In nucleotides, the CDR3 is TGTGCCTGGAGTGTATTTACGGGCGCGGAGACCCAGTACTTC. Its protein product is CAWSVFTGAETQYF.

This clonotype was observed at least ten times. The chain couples TRBV20-1 to TRBJ2-1; 9 nucleotides line up with TRBD2. With V trimmed by 0 bases and J by 5 bases, 5 bases remained unmatched. Germline assignment: CDR1 DFQATT and CDR2 SNEGSKA (reference sequence). This CDR3 comprises 15 residues. Here the CDR3 DNA reads TGCAGTGCTAGAGATCCGCCTAGCGGGGACAATGAGCAGTTCTTC. Amino acids: CSARDPPSGDNEQFF.

This clonotype has a count of ten or more. The chain uses TRBV6-1 and TRBJ2-3; D remains ambiguous. Germline V gives CDR1 MNHNS, CDR2 SASEGT. The CDR3 extends over 14 amino acids. Trimming left V 1 base short and J 4 bases short, with 9 bases between. The CDR3 sequence is CASSEEPHADTQYF. The CDR3 DNA is TGTGCCAGCAGTGAAGAGCCCCACGCAGATACGCAGTATTTT.

Ten or more counts support this clonotype. The chain couples TRBV20-1 to TRBJ2-7; D could derive from TRBD1 or TRBD2 (5 bases each). Looked up from germline, CDR1 is DFQATT and CDR2 is SNEGSKA (reference sequence). The CDR3 runs to 14 residues. With 0 bases removed from V and 5 bases from J, the gap between germline ends came to 14 bases. This CDR3 is CSARDGDRPHEQYF. CDR3 coding DNA: TGCAGTGCTAGAGATGGGGACCGTCCCCACGAGCAGTACTTC.

Only a few counts were recorded for this clonotype. The rearrangement joins TRBV6-1 to TRBJ2-7, with D perhaps matching TRBD2 (7 bases). CDR1 MNHNS and CDR2 SASEGT come from the germline V gene. V shed 6 bases and J shed 4 bases, with 19 bases lying between them. This CDR3 is 15 amino acids long. CDR3 residues: CASSRAGAQTYEQYF. The CDR3 DNA follows: TGTGCCAGCAGCCGTGCGGGGGCCCAGACTTACGAGCAGTACTTC.